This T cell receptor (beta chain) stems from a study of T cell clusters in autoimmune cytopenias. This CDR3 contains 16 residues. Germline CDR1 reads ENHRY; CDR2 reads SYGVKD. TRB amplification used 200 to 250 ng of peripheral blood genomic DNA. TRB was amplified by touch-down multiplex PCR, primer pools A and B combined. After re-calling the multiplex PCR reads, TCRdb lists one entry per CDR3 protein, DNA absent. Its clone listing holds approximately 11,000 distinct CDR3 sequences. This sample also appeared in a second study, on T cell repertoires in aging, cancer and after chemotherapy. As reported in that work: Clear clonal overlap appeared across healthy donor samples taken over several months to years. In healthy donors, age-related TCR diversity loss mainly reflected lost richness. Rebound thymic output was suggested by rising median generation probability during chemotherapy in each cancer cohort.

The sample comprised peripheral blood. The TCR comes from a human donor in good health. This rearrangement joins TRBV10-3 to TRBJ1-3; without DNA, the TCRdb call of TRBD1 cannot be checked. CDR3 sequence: CAIGGTGPNSGNTIYF.